The clone carrying this T cell receptor (beta chain) was detected a few times. Its antigen is undetermined. Construction of the TCRbeta library involved unique molecular identifiers. TCRdb re-derived calls from the PCR reads in MiXCR, one entry per CDR3 protein. The sample includes 500,000 to 650,000 distinct CDR3 sequences, roughly an eighth of them seen just once. The germline gives CDR1 DFQATT, CDR2 SNEGSKA (reference sequence). With 5 bases clipped from V and 2 bases from J, the junction kept 5 bases outside the gene matches. The CDR3 has 15 amino acids. This specimen belongs to a study of T-cell reconstitution after alpha-beta-depleted transplantation in children. Study-wide results and caveats: T-cell numbers and diversity, one year after transplant, stemmed largely from T cells that were newly produced.

V is TRBV20-1 and J is TRBJ2-3; TRBD2 aligns across 12 bases. The sequence derives from a female patient under 10 years old who had a stem cell transplant for aplastic anemia, so the T cells may come from the graft donor. The specimen comprised PBMCs, mostly from graft donor cells, sampled 180 days after TCRalphabeta/CD19-depleted stem cell transplant. CDR3 DNA: TGCAGTGCTTCGCGGACTAGCGGGATCACAGATACGCAGTATTTT. Protein sequence: CSASRTSGITDTQYF.